These 16 T cell receptor beta chains came from one sample sequenced in a study of beta chain features in type 1 diabetes. Expressed TCRB transcripts were sequenced, since all the RNA that had been isolated was reverse transcribed. Repertoires were generated with immunoSEQ multiplex PCR, while TCRdb's copy carries only in-frame clones and drops some. The sample carries fewer than 300,000 clones, over 20% recorded once. Whole-study findings and limits: Type 1 diabetes patients had moderately but significantly shorter TCRB CDR3s in all four CD4+ subsets.

These TCRs' antigens remain unknown. Material for sequencing was naive CD4+ T cells from blood. The receptors stem from a woman aged 40 to 50 with type 1 diabetes.

The rearrangement links TRBV28 to TRBJ1-1; D gene uncertain. Trimming took 6 bases from V and 1 from J, leaving 15 bases between them. The length of the CDR3 is 15 residues. Germline V gene sequence: CDR1 MDHEN, CDR2 SYDVKM. For the CDR3, the DNA is TGTGCCAGCAGCCGGTTGGCCGAGGGGAACACTGAAGCTTTCTTT. It encodes CASSRLAEGNTEAFF.

The rearrangement joins TRBV29-1 to TRBJ1-3; D is possibly TRBD1 (5 bases). V lost 3 bases and J 1 base, leaving 10 bases between the germline ends. This CDR3 region has 14 residues. The germline V gene has CDR1 SQVTM and CDR2 ANQGSEA. The CDR3 nucleotides are TGCAGCGTTGACGACAGTCTTTCTGGAAACACCATATATTTT. Protein sequence: CSVDDSLSGNTIYF.

This clone was seen a handful of times. The chain carries TRBV14 and TRBJ1-1; TRBD1 is a possible D gene (6 bases). This CDR3 is 15 amino acids long. Germline CDR1 reads SGHDN; CDR2 reads FVKESK. Trimming removed 5 bases at V and 5 bases at J, with 18 bases between. CDR3 nucleotides: TGTGCCAGCAGCGCCCGGGCGGGGGCGAGAACTGAAGCTTTCTTT. Amino acids: CASSARAGARTEAFF.

This chain links TRBV7-9 with TRBJ2-3, with 9 nucleotides matching TRBD2. V lost 3 bases, J lost 4 bases, and 5 bases stayed unmatched. This CDR3 has 15 amino acids. The germline V gene encodes CDR1 SEHNR and CDR2 FQNEAQ (reference sequence). CDR3 loop: CASSFSRGRADTQYF. CDR3 nucleotide sequence: TGTGCCAGCAGCTTCTCACGCGGGAGGGCAGATACGCAGTATTTT.

This clone has just a few counts. The chain links TRBV7-2 to TRBJ2-7, with D possibly matching TRBD2 (6 bases). With 4 bases removed from V and 8 bases from J, the gap between germline ends came to 15 bases. Looked up from germline, CDR1 is SGHTA and CDR2 is FQGNSA. This CDR3 comprises 13 residues. CDR3 sequence: CASSSTGTQKQYF. The DNA for the CDR3 is TGTGCCAGCAGCTCAACCGGGACTCAGAAGCAGTACTTC.

The rearrangement links TRBV5-1 to TRBJ2-1; D is possibly TRBD2 (5 bases). The CDR3 is 12 amino acids. CDR1 is SGHRS, CDR2 YFSETQ, per germline. V gave up 1 base and J gave up 6 bases, with 5 bases separating them. For the CDR3, the DNA is TGCGCCAGCAGCTTGAGCGGCAATGAGCAGTTCTTC. Translating gives CASSLSGNEQFF.

This clone was counted only a few times. CDR3 in amino acids: CSAYRGTEAFF. In nucleotides, the CDR3 is TGCAGTGCCTATAGGGGCACTGAAGCTTTCTTT. The chain employs TRBV20-1 and TRBJ1-1; TRBD1 might be the D (5 bases). Germline CDR1 DFQATT, CDR2 SNEGSKA (reference sequence). Between the trimmed V and J ends, which lost 6 bases and 4 bases, there was a span of 9 bases. The CDR3 extends over 11 amino acids.

This clone was counted only a few times. This chain uses TRBV5-1 with TRBJ1-1; D is unclear. This CDR3 has 13 amino acids. The V end was cut by 4 bases, the J end by 1 base, with 8 bases between. Looked up from germline, CDR1 is SGHRS and CDR2 is YFSETQ. The DNA of the CDR3 is TGCGCCAGCAGCGGACGGGAGAACACTGAAGCTTTCTTT. Translated: CASSGRENTEAFF.

This clone showed up just a few times. CDR3 sequence (DNA): TGCAGCGGGGAGGGCTCCTACGAGCAGTACTTC. Residues: CSGEGSYEQYF. The J gene is TRBJ2-7, the V gene TRBV20-1; TRBD2 agrees at 7 bases. Per the germline V gene, CDR1 is DFQATT and CDR2 is SNEGSKA (reference sequence). The CDR3 contains 11 residues.

This rearrangement joins TRBV9 to TRBJ1-2; TRBD1 might be the D (6 bases). Germline loops: CDR1 SGDLS, CDR2 YYNGEE. The CDR3 sequence is 15 residues long. Trimming cost V 0 bases and J 4 bases, with 13 bases left between them. The CDR3 coding sequence is TGTGCCAGCAGCGTAGCGGAAAACAGGGTCTATGGCTACACCTTC. Protein product: CASSVAENRVYGYTF.

The table lists this clone with a few counts. The chain links TRBV5-6 to TRBJ1-2; maybe TRBD1 (6 bases). Germline values: CDR1 SGHDT, CDR2 YYEEEE. The V end lost 5 bases, the J end lost 10 bases, and 12 bases lay between the germline ends. The CDR3 length is 11 residues. Written as DNA, the CDR3 is TGTGCCAGCAGGTCCAGGACAGTCTACACCTTC. This codes for CASRSRTVYTF.

This clone showed up just a few times. The chain employs TRBV28 and TRBJ2-3, with no clear D. The CDR3 runs 12 residues. Germline V gene sequence: CDR1 MDHEN, CDR2 SYDVKM. V was cut by 2 bases and J by 5 bases, with 5 bases left in between. Here the CDR3 reads CASSLGRDTQYF. CDR3 coding DNA: TGTGCCAGCAGTTTAGGCAGAGATACGCAGTATTTT.

The chain uses TRBV28 and TRBJ1-2, with TRBD1 matching over 10 bases. CDR3 size: 13 residues. The junction had 6 bases not matched to a gene; V was cut back by 6 bases and J by 8 bases. CDR1 is MDHEN and CDR2 is SYDVKM in the germline V gene. The CDR3 sequence: CASSAGTGVGYTF. The CDR3 DNA follows: TGTGCCAGCAGCGCCGGGACAGGGGTCGGCTACACCTTC.

V and J are TRBV7-2 and TRBJ2-5, with D possibly being TRBD1 (6 bases). This CDR3 is 13 amino acids long. CDR1 SGHTA and CDR2 FQGNSA come from the germline V gene. V dropped 5 bases and J dropped 5 bases, with 12 bases sitting between them. The CDR3 DNA is TGTGCCAGCAGCCCCGGACAGACGGAGACCCAGTACTTC. Translating it yields CASSPGQTETQYF. Combining the CDR3 with reference TRBV7-2 and TRBJ2-5 gives the whole variable domain GAGVSQSPSNKVTEKGKDVELRCDPISGHTALYWYRQSLGQGLEFLIYFQGNSAPDKSGLPSDRFSAERTGGSVSTLTIQRTQQEDSAVYLCASSPGQTETQYFGPGTRLLVL.

CDR3 DNA: TGTGCCAGCGGGGAGGCATCAACTAATGAAAAACTGTTTTTT. Protein: CASGEASTNEKLFF. V usage is TRBV2 and J usage is TRBJ1-4; no firm D call. Germline CDR1 reads SNHLY; CDR2 reads FYNNEI. V was cut by 8 bases and J by 0 bases, with 10 bases left in between. The CDR3 contains 14 residues.

On this clone itself: The sample holds other DNA sequences that translate to the same CDR3. The rearrangement uses TRBV7-2 and TRBJ1-2; TRBD1 is a possible D gene (5 bases). Trimming left V 5 bases short and J 4 bases short, with 8 bases between. The CDR3 spans 12 residues. Germline V gene data show CDR1 as SGHTA and CDR2 as FQGNSA. CDR3 sequence (DNA): TGTGCCAGCAGCCCCGGGGGCTATGGCTACACCTTC. Residues: CASSPGGYGYTF.